One and the same sample provided the 16 T cell receptor beta chains below, sequenced in a study of blood T cell repertoires in COVID-19. Here immunoSEQ multiplex PCR was the method, and the copy in TCRdb shows in-frame clones only, minus some. The profile shows about 300,000 clones, roughly 89% of them singletons. Sequencing input: peripheral blood. The receptors were sampled from a woman younger than 45 with COVID-19, enrolled during active disease.

The gene calls are TRBV27 and TRBJ2-7; TRBD2 matches at 13 bases. Germline V gives CDR1 MNHEY, CDR2 SMNVEV (reference sequence). This CDR3 is 16 amino acids long. V was pared by 5 bases and J by 7 bases, with 11 bases of the junction left unmatched. For the CDR3, the DNA is TGTGCCAGCAGTCCAGGACTAGCGGGGGCCTGGCGGGAGCAGTACTTC. It yields the protein CASSPGLAGAWREQYF.

The chain joins TRBV2 to TRBJ1-5, with TRBD1 matching over 8 bases. The CDR3 totals 15 residues. Germline V CDR1 and CDR2: SNHLY, FYNNEI. The V gene end was trimmed by 6 bases and the J gene end by 4 bases; junction bases not matched to a gene: 8. CDR3 DNA sequence: TGTGCCAGCAGCGGACAGGGTGGGGGTAATCAGCCCCAGCATTTT. This codes for CASSGQGGGNQPQHF.

V gene TRBV28 combines with J gene TRBJ1-1, with TRBD1 as a possible D gene (6 bases). Trimming removed 6 bases at V and 2 bases at J, with 13 bases between. Germline values: CDR1 MDHEN, CDR2 SYDVKM. The CDR3 sequence is 14 residues long. The CDR3 protein is CASSQGHLNTEAFF. The CDR3 nucleotides are TGTGCCAGCAGCCAGGGACACCTAAACACTGAAGCTTTCTTT.

In DNA, the CDR3 is TGTGCCAGCAGCCCCGGGGGGGACACTGAAGCTTTCTTT. Translation: CASSPGGDTEAFF. V gene TRBV5-5 combines with J gene TRBJ1-1; D might be TRBD1 (5 bases). Trimming took 4 bases from V and 3 from J, leaving 10 bases between them. The CDR3 has 13 residues. Looked up from germline, CDR1 is SGHKS and CDR2 is YYEKEE (reference sequence).

V and J are TRBV4-1 and TRBJ2-3; D unresolved. Germline V gene sequence: CDR1 MGHRA, CDR2 YSYEKL. Trimming shortened V by 1 base and J by 0 bases, and 8 bases separated the two germline ends. The CDR3 has 15 amino acids. The CDR3 reads CASSQVSPSTDTQYF. Here the CDR3 DNA reads TGCGCCAGCAGCCAAGTGTCCCCTAGCACAGATACGCAGTATTTT.

The table lists this clone with a count of one. The chain links TRBV20-1 to TRBJ1-2; D remains ambiguous. The CDR3 totals 9 residues. The germline V gene has CDR1 DFQATT and CDR2 SNEGSKA (reference sequence). Trimming cost V 5 bases and J 6 bases, with 4 bases left between them. The CDR3 here is CSAGHGYTF. In nucleotides, the CDR3 is TGCAGTGCTGGGCATGGCTACACCTTC.

This chain uses TRBV2 with TRBJ1-2; D is perhaps TRBD1 (5 bases). The germline V gene has CDR1 SNHLY and CDR2 FYNNEI. Trimming cost V 7 bases and J 3 bases, with 9 bases left between them. The CDR3 runs to 12 residues. The CDR3 region is CASNRLHYGYTF. In DNA, the CDR3 is TGTGCCAGCAACAGGCTGCACTATGGCTACACCTTC.

The chain joins TRBV24-1 to TRBJ2-1; 7 bases fit TRBD1. Germline CDR1 and CDR2: KGHDR and SFDVKD. The CDR3 sequence is 17 residues long. J gave up 2 bases and V 5 bases, and 11 bases lay outside the gene matches. CDR3 in amino acids: CATSAQMGQSAYNEQFF. The CDR3 nucleotides are TGTGCCACCAGTGCCCAAATGGGACAGTCTGCCTACAATGAGCAGTTCTTC.

The chain has TRBV2 and TRBJ1-1; unclear D gene. Trimming pared 4 bases from V and 4 bases from J, leaving 10 bases between. The CDR3 contains 13 residues. Per germline, CDR1 SNHLY and CDR2 FYNNEI. DNA of the CDR3: TGTGCCAGCAGTGTCTGGAGGGTCACTGAAGCTTTCTTT. Translation gives CASSVWRVTEAFF.

The table lists this clone with a few counts. This rearrangement joins TRBV6-2 or TRBV6-3 to TRBJ2-6; no definite D call. V was clipped by 2 bases and J by 0 bases, with 5 bases between them. This CDR3 has 15 amino acids. Germline lookup yields CDR1 MNHEY and CDR2 SVGEGT. The CDR3, as DNA: TGTGCCAGCAGTTACCGCGGCTCTGGGGCCAACGTCCTGACTTTC. Translated: CASSYRGSGANVLTF.

V usage is TRBV4-1 and J usage is TRBJ1-2; TRBD1 might be the D (6 bases). Germline V gene data show CDR1 as MGHRA and CDR2 as YSYEKL. Trimming removed 0 bases at V and 6 bases at J, with 20 bases between. The CDR3 sequence is 17 residues long. CDR3 bases: TGCGCCAGCAGCCAAGATCAGACAGGAAAGGATATACATGGCTACACCTTC. Its protein product is CASSQDQTGKDIHGYTF.

The rearrangement uses TRBV5-8 and TRBJ1-1; the D is unclear. The CDR3 spans 12 residues. V was cut by 0 bases and J by 10 bases, with 10 bases left in between. CDR1 and CDR2 from the germline V gene are SGHTS and YDEGEE. Here the CDR3 DNA reads TGTGCCAGCAGCTTGGGAGAAGGAGGAGCTTTCTTT. This translates into CASSLGEGGAFF.

The CDR3: CASSKGGPSRTQYF. The CDR3 DNA reads TGTGCCAGCAGCAAGGGGGGGCCATCACGAACCCAGTACTTC. This chain links TRBV7-2 with TRBJ2-5; the D gene is possibly TRBD2 (7 bases). The CDR3 has 14 amino acids. The germline V gene has CDR1 SGHTA and CDR2 FQGNSA. V lost 5 bases, J lost 8 bases, and 18 bases lay in between.

This chain joins TRBV30 and TRBJ2-3; the match to TRBD1 covers 8 bases. Germline assignment: CDR1 GTSNPN and CDR2 SVGIG (reference sequence). This CDR3 has 15 amino acids. V gave up 2 bases and J gave up 3 bases; unmatched junction bases: 7. CDR3 in amino acids: CAWSPGQGITDTQYF. CDR3 DNA sequence: TGTGCCTGGAGTCCCGGACAGGGAATTACAGATACGCAGTATTTT.

The chain uses TRBV6-5 and TRBJ1-2; 7 positions match TRBD1. Germline V lookup: CDR1 MNHEY, CDR2 SVGAGI. The CDR3 is made up of 15 amino acids. The ends lost 0 bases at V and 7 bases at J; junction bases unmatched: 8. The CDR3 coding sequence is TGTGCCAGCAGTTACTCGACAGGGAGTGGGAGTGGCTACACCTTC. Translation gives CASSYSTGSGSGYTF.

The V and J genes are TRBV2 and TRBJ1-4, with D hard to call. V gave up 3 bases and J gave up 8 bases, with 13 bases separating them. The germline CDR1 and CDR2 sequences are SNHLY and FYNNEI. The CDR3 totals 14 residues. CDR3 DNA: TGTGCCAGCAGTGAGCTCCTCGACGGGGAAAAACTGTTTTTT. Its translation is CASSELLDGEKLFF.